This is a list of T cell receptor beta chains from one sample in a study of response to subunit inactivated influenza vaccine. Each CDR3 protein is one row after TCRdb ran MiXCR on the RT-PCR reads. Among under 750,000 distinct CDR3 sequences, about an eighth were seen once, and the ten largest hold roughly 10%. The sequencing used PBMCs from blood, collected on the day of vaccination. These TCRs come from a man aged 50-59 years who received an inactivated influenza vaccine. Both conserved end residues are part of each CDR3. The D gene is left open where the match is weak. Clone size appears in some rows only: once, few, many, or a class for an expanded clone.

J gene	D gene	V gene	clone size	CDR3 length	CDR3 DNA	CDR3 protein
TRBJ2-1	NA	TRBV28	NA	17	TGTGCCAGCAGTCGACGTCGTTACCGCAGCTCCTACAATGAGCAGTTCTTC	CASSRRRYRSSYNEQFF
TRBJ2-2	NA	TRBV11-2	many	15	TGTGCCAGCAGCGTAAGGATCGAGAACACCGGGGAGCTGTTTTTT	CASSVRIENTGELFF
TRBJ2-1	NA	TRBV5-1	few	13	TGCGCCAGCAGTAAGGGATCCGTCAATGAGCAGTTCTTC	CASSKGSVNEQFF
TRBJ2-3	NA	TRBV12-3/TRBV12-4	many	13	TGTGCCAACAAAAAAGATAGCACAGATACGCAGTATTTT	CANKKDSTDTQYF
TRBJ1-2	NA	TRBV4-1	few	15	TGCGCCAGCAGCCAAGGCCCTTTTCCGGCCTATGGCTACACCTTC	CASSQGPFPAYGYTF
TRBJ1-3	NA	TRBV6-9	many	14	TGTGCCAGCAGTCGGGGGGGATTGGGAAACACCATATATTTT	CASSRGGLGNTIYF
TRBJ2-2	NA	TRBV5-1	NA	14	TGCGCCAGCAGCTTGGAGCCCCAGGCCGGGGAGCTGTTTTTT	CASSLEPQAGELFF
TRBJ1-2	NA	TRBV4-1	few	13	TGCGCCAGCAGCCAAGTTCTGGGATTCGGCTACACCTTC	CASSQVLGFGYTF
TRBJ2-3	TRBD2	TRBV20-1	few	14	TGCAGTGCCCCTTCTAGCGGGGGAGATGATACGCAGTATTTT	CSAPSSGGDDTQYF
TRBJ1-3	NA	TRBV20-1	many	14	TGCAGTGCTCGGGCCGGGGAGGGGGGAAACACCATATATTTT	CSARAGEGGNTIYF
TRBJ1-3	NA	TRBV5-1	many	14	TGCGCCAGCAGCTTGACAGGAACTGGAAACACCATATATTTT	CASSLTGTGNTIYF
TRBJ2-3	NA	TRBV20-1	many	14	TGCAGCCGTCCGGGACACTGGAGCACAGATACGCAGTATTTT	CSRPGHWSTDTQYF
TRBJ1-6	NA	TRBV20-1	NA	13	TGCAGTGCTAGTCGGACAGCTGGTTCACCCCTCCACTTT	CSASRTAGSPLHF
TRBJ2-5	NA	TRBV14	NA	13	TGTGCCAGCAACAGACAGTTCCAAGAGACCCAGTACTTC	CASNRQFQETQYF
TRBJ2-3	NA	TRBV7-9	few	11	TGTGCCAGCCGCACGGGAAATACGCAGTATTTT	CASRTGNTQYF
TRBJ2-2	TRBD1	TRBV11-3	NA	16	TGTGCCAGCAGCTTAATGACAGGGAGCGTCACCGGGGAGCTGTTTTTT	CASSLMTGSVTGELFF
TRBJ2-1	NA	TRBV4-3	NA	15	TGCGCCAGCAGCCAAGATGGGGCTAGGGGGGGTCAGCAGTTCTTC	CASSQDGARGGQQFF
TRBJ2-7	TRBD1	TRBV7-8	NA	14	TGTGCCAGCAGCTTAGAGGGGGCGGTCCACGAGCAGTACTTC	CASSLEGAVHEQYF
TRBJ2-7	TRBD2	TRBV3-1	NA	14	TGTGCCAGCAGTGACTCTCCTAGCGGGTACGAGCAGTACTTC	CASSDSPSGYEQYF
TRBJ2-2	NA	TRBV27	NA	16	TGTGCCAGCAGTTTAAATAGCCCCCTCGGCACCGGGGAGCTGTTTTTT	CASSLNSPLGTGELFF
TRBJ2-7	NA	TRBV6-2/TRBV6-3	few	15	TGTGCCAGCAGTTCCCGCCGAGGGAGCTCCTACGAGCAGTACTTC	CASSSRRGSSYEQYF
TRBJ2-5	TRBD2	TRBV3-1	few	18	TGTGCCAGCAGCCTCGTACCGGGGAGCGGGGCGAACAAGTTGACCCAGTACTTC	CASSLVPGSGANKLTQYF
TRBJ2-7	TRBD1	TRBV12-3/TRBV12-4	many	14	TGTGCCAGCAGCTTAGAGGGGGCTACCTACGAGCAGTACTTC	CASSLEGATYEQYF
TRBJ2-5	TRBD1	TRBV4-3	few	14	TGCGCCAGCAGCGCAGGACAGGGGGCAGAGACCCAGTACTTC	CASSAGQGAETQYF
TRBJ2-1	NA	TRBV3-1	NA	19	TGTGCCAGCAGCCAAGATCTGGTAGCAGAGGGTAGATCCTACAATGAGCAGTTCTTC	CASSQDLVAEGRSYNEQFF
TRBJ1-5	NA	TRBV20-1	few	16	TGCAGTGCTAGAACGTATCAGGGGCTTAGCAATCAGCCCCAGCATTTT	CSARTYQGLSNQPQHF
TRBJ2-1	TRBD1	TRBV5-6	few	13	TGTGCCAGCAGCCCCGACAGGGACAATGAGCAGTTCTTC	CASSPDRDNEQFF
TRBJ2-3	NA	TRBV9	few	16	TGTGCCAGCAGCGTAGCTGGAGCGTCCGGCACAGATACGCAGTATTTT	CASSVAGASGTDTQYF
TRBJ2-1	NA	TRBV9	few	15	TGTGCCAGCAGTCTTTCCGGGAGTGAATACAATGAGCAGTTCTTC	CASSLSGSEYNEQFF
TRBJ2-1	NA	TRBV24-1	many	12	TGTGCCACCAGTGTGGGAGGCAATGAGCAGTTCTTC	CATSVGGNEQFF
TRBJ1-5	TRBD1	TRBV2	NA	14	TGTGCCAGCACTTGGGACAGCGGTAGTCAGCCCCAGCATTTT	CASTWDSGSQPQHF
TRBJ2-2	TRBD2	TRBV19	NA	15	TGTGCCAGTAGTAGCGGGAGCTTGAACACCGGGGAGCTGTTTTTT	CASSSGSLNTGELFF
TRBJ2-2	TRBD1	TRBV6-2/TRBV6-3	NA	17	TGTGCCAGCATTTCTCGGACCCGGGACAGGTGGACCGGGGAGCTGTTTTTT	CASISRTRDRWTGELFF
TRBJ2-5	NA	TRBV10-1	many	12	TGCGCCAGCAGCGGGATCCAAGAGACCCAGTACTTC	CASSGIQETQYF
TRBJ2-5	TRBD2	TRBV5-1	NA	12	TGCGCCAGCAGCGCGGGGGGAGAGACCCAGTACTTC	CASSAGGETQYF
TRBJ1-5	NA	TRBV28	NA	12	TGTGCCAGCAGCCAGACAGAATTGCCCCAGCATTTT	CASSQTELPQHF
TRBJ1-3	NA	TRBV7-8	few	14	TGTGCCAGCAGCCCTCACGTCGATGGAAACACCATATATTTT	CASSPHVDGNTIYF
TRBJ2-2	NA	TRBV6-1	NA	16	TGTGCCAGCAGGGCTGTCCGGGGCGGCGACACCGGGGAGCTGTTTTTT	CASRAVRGGDTGELFF
TRBJ2-7	NA	TRBV7-2	few	14	TGTGCCAGCAGCTCAGGGGCGCTGGGAAACGAGCAGTACTTC	CASSSGALGNEQYF
TRBJ2-3	TRBD2	TRBV18	few	15	TGTGCCAGCTCAAGGACTAGCGGACGCACAGATACGCAGTATTTT	CASSRTSGRTDTQYF
TRBJ2-3	TRBD2	TRBV6-1	NA	18	TGTGCCAGCAGTCAACGACTAGCGGGGGGCACTAGCACAGATACGCAGTATTTT	CASSQRLAGGTSTDTQYF
TRBJ1-4	NA	TRBV5-1	NA	15	TGCGCCAGCCGTTCAGGACATACTTTAAATGAAAAACTGTTTTTT	CASRSGHTLNEKLFF
TRBJ2-5	NA	TRBV6-5	NA	18	TGTGCCAGCAGTTATGCCCTCGGGGCTGCCGGGTACAAAGAGACCCAGTACTTC	CASSYALGAAGYKETQYF
TRBJ2-1	TRBD1	TRBV4-3	few	15	TGCGCCAGCAGCCAAGGGGACAGGGACTGGGGTGAGCAGTTCTTC	CASSQGDRDWGEQFF
TRBJ2-5	TRBD2	TRBV5-1	NA	12	TGCGCCAGCACCCCTAGCGGGGAGACCCAGTACTTC	CASTPSGETQYF
TRBJ1-1	NA	TRBV7-2	NA	13	TGTGCCAGCAGCTTAATCGTCGACACTGAAGCTTTCTTT	CASSLIVDTEAFF
TRBJ2-7	NA	TRBV19	few	12	TGTGCCAGTAGTGCAACCCCCTACGAGCAGTACTTC	CASSATPYEQYF
TRBJ1-3	NA	TRBV28	NA	15	TGTGCCAGCAGTTTATTTGCGGGGACCGGAAACACCATATATTTT	CASSLFAGTGNTIYF
TRBJ2-1	TRBD2	TRBV24-1	few	15	TGTGCCACCAGTGATCTGGGACTAGGTGCCAATGAGCAGTTCTTC	CATSDLGLGANEQFF
TRBJ2-2	NA	TRBV4-3	NA	15	TGCGCCAGCAGCCAAGATGATAGCTCGAGCGGGGAGCTGTTTTTT	CASSQDDSSSGELFF
TRBJ2-5	NA	TRBV12-3/TRBV12-4	few	17	TGTGCCAGCAGTTCAGTTATTTTTAGGGGCGAATCAGAGACCCAGTACTTC	CASSSVIFRGESETQYF
TRBJ1-3	NA	TRBV12-3/TRBV12-4	NA	14	TGTGCCAGCAGTCCTCTCGCGCTCGAAAACACCATATATTTT	CASSPLALENTIYF
TRBJ2-2	TRBD2	TRBV6-5	NA	16	TGTGCCAGCAGCTACGGGGCTAGCGGATCCACCGGGGAGCTGTTTTTT	CASSYGASGSTGELFF
TRBJ2-7	NA	TRBV7-8	NA	15	TGTGCCAGCAGCCCCTACGACAGAGCCACCTACGAGCAGTACTTC	CASSPYDRATYEQYF
TRBJ2-5	NA	TRBV27	NA	15	TGTGCCAGCAGTTTGGGGCTAGCATGGGGTGAGACCCAGTACTTC	CASSLGLAWGETQYF
TRBJ2-3	NA	TRBV7-9	NA	13	TGTGCCAGCAGCCCGCCTTGGGAGGATACGCAGTATTTT	CASSPPWEDTQYF
TRBJ2-3	TRBD1	TRBV12-3/TRBV12-4	many	15	TGTGCCAGCAAGTCGTCGACAGGGATGCCCGATACGCAGTATTTT	CASKSSTGMPDTQYF